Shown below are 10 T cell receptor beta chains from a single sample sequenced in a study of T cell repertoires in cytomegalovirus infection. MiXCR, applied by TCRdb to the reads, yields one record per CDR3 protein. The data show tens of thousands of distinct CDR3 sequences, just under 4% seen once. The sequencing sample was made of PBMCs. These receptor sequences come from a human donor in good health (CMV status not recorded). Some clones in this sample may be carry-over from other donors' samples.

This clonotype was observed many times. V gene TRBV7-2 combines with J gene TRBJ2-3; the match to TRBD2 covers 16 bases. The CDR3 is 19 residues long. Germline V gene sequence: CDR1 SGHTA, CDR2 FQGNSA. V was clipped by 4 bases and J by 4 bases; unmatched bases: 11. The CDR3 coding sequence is TGTGCCAGCAGCTCCCCTCCGGGACTAGCGGGGGGGCAGCCAGATACGCAGTATTTT. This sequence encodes CASSSPPGLAGGQPDTQYF. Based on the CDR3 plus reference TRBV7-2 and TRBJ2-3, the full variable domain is GAGVSQSPSNKVTEKGKDVELRCDPISGHTALYWYRQSLGQGLEFLIYFQGNSAPDKSGLPSDRFSAERTGGSVSTLTIQRTQQEDSAVYLCASSSPPGLAGGQPDTQYFGPGTRLTVL.

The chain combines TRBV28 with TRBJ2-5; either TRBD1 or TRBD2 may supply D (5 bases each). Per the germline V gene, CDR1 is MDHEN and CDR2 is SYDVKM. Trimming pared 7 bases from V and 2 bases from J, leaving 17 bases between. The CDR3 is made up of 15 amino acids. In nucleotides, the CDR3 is TGTGCCAGCAAATCTAGCCCGGGGCAACAAGAGACCCAGTACTTC. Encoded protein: CASKSSPGQQETQYF.

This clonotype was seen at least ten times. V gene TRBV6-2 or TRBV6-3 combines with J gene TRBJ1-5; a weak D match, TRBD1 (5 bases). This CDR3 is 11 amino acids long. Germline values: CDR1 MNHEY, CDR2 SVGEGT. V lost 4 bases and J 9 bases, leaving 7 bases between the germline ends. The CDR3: CASSFGGPQHF. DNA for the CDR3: TGTGCCAGCAGTTTCGGGGGGCCCCAGCATTTT.

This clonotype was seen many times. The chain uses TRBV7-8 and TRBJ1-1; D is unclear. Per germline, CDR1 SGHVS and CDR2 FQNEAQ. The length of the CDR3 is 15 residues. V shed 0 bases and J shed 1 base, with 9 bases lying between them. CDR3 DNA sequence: TGTGCCAGCAGCTTAGCCCCACTCTCGAACACTGAAGCTTTCTTT. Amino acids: CASSLAPLSNTEAFF.

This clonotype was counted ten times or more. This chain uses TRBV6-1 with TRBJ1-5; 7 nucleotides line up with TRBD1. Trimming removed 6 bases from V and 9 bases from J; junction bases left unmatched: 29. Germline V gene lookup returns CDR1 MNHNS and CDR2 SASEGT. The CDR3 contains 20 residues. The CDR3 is CASRYETGLNDLGQFLPQHF. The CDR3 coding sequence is TGTGCCAGCAGATATGAGACAGGGCTGAATGACCTAGGGCAGTTTTTGCCCCAGCATTTT.

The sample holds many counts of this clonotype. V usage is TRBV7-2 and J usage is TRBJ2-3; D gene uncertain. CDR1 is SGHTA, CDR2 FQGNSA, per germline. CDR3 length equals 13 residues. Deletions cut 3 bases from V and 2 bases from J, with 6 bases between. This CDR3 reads CASSLYTTDTQYF. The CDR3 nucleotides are TGTGCCAGCAGCTTGTACACCACAGATACGCAGTATTTT.

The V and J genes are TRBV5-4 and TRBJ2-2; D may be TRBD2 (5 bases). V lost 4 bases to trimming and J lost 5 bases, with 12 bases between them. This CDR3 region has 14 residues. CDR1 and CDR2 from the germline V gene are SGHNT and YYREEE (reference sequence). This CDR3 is CASSPRVQTGELFF. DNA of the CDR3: TGTGCCAGCAGCCCGAGGGTTCAAACCGGGGAGCTGTTTTTT. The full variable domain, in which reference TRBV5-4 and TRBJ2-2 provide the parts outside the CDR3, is ETGVTQSPTHLIKTRGQQVTLRCSSQSGHNTVSWYQQALGQGPQFIFQYYREEENGRGNFPPRFSGLQFPNYSSELNVNALELDDSALYLCASSPRVQTGELFFGEGSRLTVL.

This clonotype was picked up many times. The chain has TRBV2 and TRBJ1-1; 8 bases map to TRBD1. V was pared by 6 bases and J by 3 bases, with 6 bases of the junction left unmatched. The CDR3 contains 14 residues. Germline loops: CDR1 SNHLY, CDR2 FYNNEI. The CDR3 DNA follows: TGTGCCAGCAGAGGGGACAGGTTGGACACTGAAGCTTTCTTT. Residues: CASRGDRLDTEAFF.

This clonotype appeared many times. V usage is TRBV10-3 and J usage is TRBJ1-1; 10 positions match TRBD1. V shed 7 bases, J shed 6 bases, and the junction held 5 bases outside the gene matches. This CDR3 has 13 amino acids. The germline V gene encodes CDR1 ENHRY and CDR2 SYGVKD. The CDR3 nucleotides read TGTGCCATCACCCTTGGACAGGGGGCTGAAGCTTTCTTT. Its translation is CAITLGQGAEAFF.

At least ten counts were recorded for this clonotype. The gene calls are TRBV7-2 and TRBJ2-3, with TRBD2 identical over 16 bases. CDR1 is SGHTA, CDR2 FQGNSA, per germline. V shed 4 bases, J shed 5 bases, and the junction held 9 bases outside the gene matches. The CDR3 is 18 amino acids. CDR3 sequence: CASSSKPGLAGGGDTQYF. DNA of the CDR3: TGTGCCAGCAGCTCAAAACCGGGACTAGCGGGAGGGGGAGATACGCAGTATTTT.